This T cell receptor beta chain is drawn from a study of T cells in Graves' hyperthyroidism and ophthalmopathy. This CDR3 spans 16 amino acids. Germline-derived CDR1 and CDR2 are DFQATT and SNEGSKA (reference sequence). J gave up 3 bases and V 0 bases, and 7 bases lay outside the gene matches. A few counts support this clonotype. Amplification of TCR beta CDR3 regions used RNA as the template. First-round RT-PCR with HTBI primers amplified the TCR CDR3 region. Each CDR3 protein gets one entry after TCRdb re-called the multiplex PCR reads with MiXCR. The sample has more than 350,000 distinct CDR3 sequences, around 15% seen once.

The gene calls are TRBV20-1 and TRBJ2-1; 8 bases align to TRBD2. Sequencing was done on a sample of blood. The TCR was taken from a woman aged 55-70 years with Graves' ophthalmopathy. The CDR3 region has the DNA TGCAGTGCTAGAGATCGATCGGGAGGGAACTACAATGAGCAGTTCTTC. Translating gives CSARDRSGGNYNEQFF.